Reported below is one T cell receptor (beta chain). Which antigen it targets is not known. No quality values exist for individual bases; no much larger clone is one base distant. Via the germline V gene, CDR1 is MDHEN and CDR2 SYDVKM. Unmatched junction bases come to 6, with V trimmed by 9 bases and J by 5 bases. Inclusive of the bounding cysteine and phenylalanine, the CDR3 is 13 residues long. CDR3 DNA only is kept here, 39 bases in frame from base 1. The sample comes from a study of PD-1 blockade in classical Hodgkin lymphoma (dated by TCRdb to the early 2020s). Turning to the overall study: To define a peripheral blood immune signature of response to PD-1 blockade in classical Hodgkin lymphoma, the study combined TCR beta sequencing with CyTOF.

The Qiagen DNeasy kit was used to extract genomic DNA from unsorted PBMCs and from the negatively selected CD4+ and CD8+ fractions. Amplification of TCR beta CDR3 regions was done by immunoSEQ multiplex PCR with primers that anneal to V and J segments. A synthetic immune receptor repertoire was used to minimize amplification bias, and any remaining bias was removed computationally after sequencing. In the authors' own workflow: Repertoire diversity was quantified as the Shannon entropy index using custom Python scripts. Unsorted, CD4+ and CD8+ repertoires were analyzed separately, except for combined analyses in which CD4+ and CD8+ sequences were merged in silico. TCRdb retrieved this table from immuneACCESS and kept in-frame rearrangements only. Not all clones are present; in checked studies, unresolved V genes account for under half, and no reason is known for the remainder. D and trimming were read from the DNA, whereas the V and J calls and clone size are those reported in that table. This sample lists tens of thousands of clones; approximately 91% were detected once. Roughly 3.8% of the sample is held by the ten biggest clonotypes.

The time point label, as the study defines it: newly diagnosed, previously untreated cHL patient sample. As a comparison group for the relapsed/refractory trial patients, PBMCs from patients with newly diagnosed, previously untreated classical Hodgkin lymphoma were sequenced. Peripheral blood was collected in 8 mL Vacutainer Cell Preparation Tubes, from which PBMCs were isolated by centrifugation and then cryopreserved. Results the study describes overall, beyond this receptor: Baseline TCR diversity was reported as lower in newly diagnosed patients than in healthy donors, and lower still in relapsed/refractory patients. The study was limited to a single clinical trial cohort, and causes of repertoire differences, possibly disease activity or prior therapy, remained undefined.

The chain is encoded by TRBV28 joined to TRBJ1-2; TRBD1 fits 10 bases in the junction. Sequences were obtained from peripheral blood mononuclear cells (PBMCs). This receptor was obtained from a human donor with classical Hodgkin lymphoma. The DNA reads as follows: TGTGCCAGTCAACCGGGACAGGGGTATGGCTACACCTTC. This yields the protein CASQPGQGYGYTF.